Listed below are T cell receptor beta chains from one sample, sequenced in a study of blood T cell repertoires in COVID-19. Sequencing was performed with immunoSEQ multiplex PCR; in TCRdb, only in-frame clones are kept and a portion is missing. The data show around 250,000 clones, with more than 75% seen just once and roughly an eighth held by the top ten. The material sequenced was peripheral blood. These receptors originate from a man aged 80 or over with acute or convalescent COVID-19. The CDR3 runs from the conserved cysteine through the conserved F or W. A D gene is named only where the DNA matches it firmly. Part of the rows lack a size; the others show once, few, many or a class for expanded clones.

CDR3 DNA: TGTGCCAGCAGCTTAGCTGGAGGGAACACTGAAGCTTTCTTT
CDR3 protein: CASSLAGGNTEAFF
V gene: TRBV7-9
J gene: TRBJ1-1
clone size: -
D gene: -

CDR3 DNA: TGCGCCTGCACAAAACTAGCGGGGAGCACAGATACGCAGTATTTT
CDR3 protein: CACTKLAGSTDTQYF
V gene: TRBV5-1
J gene: TRBJ2-3
clone size: -
D gene: TRBD2

CDR3 DNA: TGTGCCAGCAGCCCTTCGGGACTAGCGGACGGTAATGAGCAGTTCTTC
CDR3 protein: CASSPSGLADGNEQFF
V gene: TRBV3-1/TRBV3-2
J gene: TRBJ2-1
clone size: once
D gene: TRBD2

CDR3 DNA: TGTGCCAGCAGCTTCGCAGGATCAACTAATGAAAAACTGTTTTTT
CDR3 protein: CASSFAGSTNEKLFF
V gene: TRBV5-5
J gene: TRBJ1-4
clone size: -
D gene: -

CDR3 DNA: TGTGCCAGCAGTTCCCGGTATACGCAGTATTTT
CDR3 protein: CASSSRYTQYF
V gene: TRBV6-5
J gene: TRBJ2-3
clone size: -
D gene: -

CDR3 DNA: TGTGCCAGCAGCCAAGACCAGGGCGCGAACACTGAAGCTTTCTTT
CDR3 protein: CASSQDQGANTEAFF
V gene: TRBV14
J gene: TRBJ1-1
clone size: -
D gene: -

CDR3 DNA: TGTGCCAGCAGCCCGCGGACTCGCGAGGGCTACACCTTC
CDR3 protein: CASSPRTREGYTF
V gene: TRBV11-2
J gene: TRBJ1-2
clone size: -
D gene: -

CDR3 DNA: TGTGCCAGCAGTGATCCAGGTATCGGGGTTACTGAAGCTTTCTTT
CDR3 protein: CASSDPGIGVTEAFF
V gene: TRBV6-1
J gene: TRBJ1-1
clone size: -
D gene: -

CDR3 DNA: TGCGCCAGCAGCCTGGACAGGTCCTACGAGCAGTACTTC
CDR3 protein: CASSLDRSYEQYF
V gene: TRBV5-1
J gene: TRBJ2-7
clone size: -
D gene: TRBD1

CDR3 DNA: TGCAGCGTGGACGGGACAGCCAGGTTC
CDR3 protein: CSVDGTARF
V gene: TRBV29-1
J gene: TRBJ1-2
clone size: -
D gene: TRBD1

CDR3 DNA: TGTGCCACCAGCAGAGGGCGGGACAGCTCCTACAATGAGCAGTTCTTC
CDR3 protein: CATSRGRDSSYNEQFF
V gene: TRBV15
J gene: TRBJ2-1
clone size: -
D gene: -